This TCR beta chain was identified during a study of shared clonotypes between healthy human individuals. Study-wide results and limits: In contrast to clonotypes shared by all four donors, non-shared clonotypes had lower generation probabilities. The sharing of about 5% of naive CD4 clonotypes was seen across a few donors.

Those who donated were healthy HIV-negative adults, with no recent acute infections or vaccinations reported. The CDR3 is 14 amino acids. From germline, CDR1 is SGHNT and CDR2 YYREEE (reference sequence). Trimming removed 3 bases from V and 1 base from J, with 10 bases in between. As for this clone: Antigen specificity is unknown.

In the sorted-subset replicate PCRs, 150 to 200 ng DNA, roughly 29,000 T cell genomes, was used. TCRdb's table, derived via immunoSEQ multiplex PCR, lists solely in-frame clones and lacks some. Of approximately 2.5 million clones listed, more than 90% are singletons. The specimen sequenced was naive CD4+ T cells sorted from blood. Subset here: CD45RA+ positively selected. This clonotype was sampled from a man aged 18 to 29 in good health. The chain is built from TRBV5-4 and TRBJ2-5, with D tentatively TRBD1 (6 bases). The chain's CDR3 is CASSSDRTQETQYF. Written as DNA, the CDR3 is TGTGCCAGCAGCTCAGACAGGACCCAAGAGACCCAGTACTTC. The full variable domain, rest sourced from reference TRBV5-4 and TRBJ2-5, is ETGVTQSPTHLIKTRGQQVTLRCSSQSGHNTVSWYQQALGQGPQFIFQYYREEENGRGNFPPRFSGLQFPNYSSELNVNALELDDSALYLCASSSDRTQETQYFGPGTRLLVL.